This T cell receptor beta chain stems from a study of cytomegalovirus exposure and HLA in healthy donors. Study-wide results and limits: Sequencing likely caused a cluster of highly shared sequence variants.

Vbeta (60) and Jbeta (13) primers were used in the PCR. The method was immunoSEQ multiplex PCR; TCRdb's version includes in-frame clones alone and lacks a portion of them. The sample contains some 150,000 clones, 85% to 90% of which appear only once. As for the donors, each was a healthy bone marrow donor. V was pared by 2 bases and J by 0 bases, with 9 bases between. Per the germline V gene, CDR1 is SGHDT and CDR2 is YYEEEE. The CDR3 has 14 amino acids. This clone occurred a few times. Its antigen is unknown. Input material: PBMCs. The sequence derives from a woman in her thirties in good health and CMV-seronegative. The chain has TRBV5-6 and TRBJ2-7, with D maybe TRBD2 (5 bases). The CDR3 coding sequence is TGTGCCAGCAGCTTCTCTAGCCCCTCCTACGAGCAGTACTTC. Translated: CASSFSSPSYEQYF.